The 8 T cell receptor beta chains given below trace back to one sample, sequenced in a study of post-analysis software for immune sequencing data. General study points: Roughly five TRBV segments were more frequent in patients than controls; TRBV5-6, TRBV5-1 and TRBV20-1 belonged to this group.

Tagging with unique molecular identifiers was a feature of the TCR beta cDNA libraries. In TCRdb, the PCR reads were re-called with MiXCR into one record per CDR3 protein. Of more than 500,000 distinct CDR3 sequences detected, roughly 34% appear once; the ten largest clones hold approximately 6%. The antigens for these receptors are not known. The sequenced sample was blood. These TCRs come from a girl between 2 and 17 years old with multiple sclerosis.

The chain couples TRBV10-3 to TRBJ1-1; D possibly corresponds to TRBD1 (5 bases). The CDR3 covers 14 residues. The germline gives CDR1 ENHRY, CDR2 SYGVKD. V was shortened by 0 bases and J by 10 bases, with 15 bases between the two germline ends. CDR3 sequence reads: CAISESTGDRGAFF. CDR3 nucleotides: TGTGCCATCAGTGAGTCGACCGGGGACCGGGGAGCTTTCTTT.

The chain uses TRBV6-5 and TRBJ2-6; TRBD1 is a possible D gene (6 bases). The V gene's germline CDR1 is MNHEY and CDR2 SVGAGI. This CDR3 is built from 17 residues. Trimming shortened V by 5 bases and J by 0 bases, and 14 bases separated the two germline ends. DNA for the CDR3: TGTGCCAGCAGTACTTTGGGGGCCGACTCTGGGGCCAACGTCCTGACTTTC. Protein product: CASSTLGADSGANVLTF.

The chain combines TRBV20-1 with TRBJ2-3, with D perhaps TRBD1 (5 bases). Trimming pared 8 bases from V and 3 bases from J, leaving 21 bases between. Germline lookup yields CDR1 DFQATT and CDR2 SNEGSKA (reference sequence). This CDR3 region has 15 residues. The CDR3 protein is CSPAAQPQGTDTQYF. Here the CDR3 DNA reads TGCAGTCCGGCGGCGCAGCCTCAGGGAACAGATACGCAGTATTTT.

The chain has TRBV5-6 and TRBJ2-3; TRBD2 matches at 9 bases. This CDR3 has 15 amino acids. Germline V gene data show CDR1 as SGHDT and CDR2 as YYEEEE. With 4 bases clipped from V and 4 bases from J, the junction kept 7 bases outside the gene matches. CDR3 in DNA: TGTGCCAGCAGCCGAGCGGGGGGCCTTGCAGATACGCAGTATTTT. It specifies CASSRAGGLADTQYF.

This clonotype has just a few counts. This chain's CDR3 is CASSYGTVQGGTDTQYF. The CDR3 DNA follows: TGTGCCAGCAGTTACGGAACGGTCCAGGGTGGCACAGATACGCAGTATTTT. J is TRBJ2-3 and V is TRBV28, with D perhaps TRBD1 (5 bases). Between the trimmed V and J ends, which lost 4 bases and 1 base, there was a span of 18 bases. The CDR3 runs to 17 residues. Germline V CDR1 and CDR2: MDHEN, SYDVKM.

This clonotype occurred a few times. This chain uses TRBV18 with TRBJ1-2; D perhaps matches TRBD1 (5 bases). Per the germline V gene, CDR1 is KGHSH and CDR2 is LQKENI. The CDR3 is 14 residues long. V shed 3 bases and J shed 6 bases, with 14 bases lying between them. The CDR3 DNA reads TGTGCCAGCTCACCCGCCGGGACGCACAATGGCTACACCTTC. Translating gives CASSPAGTHNGYTF. Looking up the rest from reference TRBV18 and TRBJ1-2 gives the full variable domain: NAGVMQNPRHLVRRRGQEARLRCSPMKGHSHVYWYRQLPEEGLKFMVYLQKENIIDESGMPKERFSAEFPKEGPSILRIQQVVRGDSAAYFCASSPAGTHNGYTFGSGTRLTVV.

In its sample, this clonotype was seen a few times. This sequence joins TRBV27 and TRBJ2-3, with 7 bases lining up with TRBD1. V lost 6 bases and J lost 3; bases outside the gene matches: 9. The V gene's germline CDR1 is MNHEY and CDR2 SMNVEV (reference sequence). The CDR3 totals 15 residues. The chain's CDR3 is CASRRQGGETDTQYF. The CDR3 bases are TGTGCCAGCAGACGACAGGGTGGGGAGACAGATACGCAGTATTTT.

This clonotype was observed a handful of times. The V and J genes are TRBV5-1 and TRBJ2-6; 11 positions agree with TRBD1. Trimming cost V 4 bases and J 0 bases; bases outside gene matches: 6. The CDR3 sequence is 18 residues long. Germline V gives CDR1 SGHRS, CDR2 YFSETQ. CDR3 sequence (DNA): TGCGCCAGCAGCAAGGACAGGGGGCCATTCTCTGGGGCCAACGTCCTGACTTTC. Protein: CASSKDRGPFSGANVLTF. Complete variable domain (other parts from reference TRBV5-1 and TRBJ2-6): KAGVTQTPRYLIKTRGQQVTLSCSPISGHRSVSWYQQTPGQGLQFLFEYFSETQRNKGNFPGRFSGRQFSNSRSEMNVSTLELGDSALYLCASSKDRGPFSGANVLTFGAGSRLTVL.